This T cell receptor beta chain derives from a study of blood T cell repertoires in COVID-19. This clone was counted between two and nine times. The CDR3 runs 14 residues. V lost 1 base and J lost 2, with 6 bases in between. The germline V gene has CDR1 SNHLY and CDR2 FYNNEI. Repertoires were generated with immunoSEQ multiplex PCR, while TCRdb's copy carries only in-frame clones and drops some. Of a few hundred thousand clones in the sample, more than 75% were seen once. This chain connects TRBV2 to TRBJ2-1; D unclear. The sample taken for sequencing was PBMCs or T cells enriched from blood (not recorded which). The receptor was isolated from a woman in her 30s who had recovered from COVID-19. This CDR3 is CASSEVDTYNEQFF. CDR3 DNA: TGTGCCAGCAGTGAAGTCGACACCTACAATGAGCAGTTCTTC.